The source of this T cell receptor (beta chain) is a study of tumor and adjacent non-tumor tissue in lung cancer. Study-wide context: Patients comprised eleven to twelve adenocarcinoma, a couple of squamous cell carcinoma and 1 small cell lung cancer.

Findings and limits, study-wide: Compared with tumor, normal lung showed significantly lower TCR diversity.

Germline loops: CDR1 SGHDN, CDR2 FVKESK. The length of the CDR3 is 13 residues. On this clonotype itself: Its specificity is not known. A read error may produce the germline difference seen at one junction end.

Three rounds of nested PCR, following a modified ARM-PCR protocol, produced the TCRbeta library. From the multiplex PCR reads, TCRdb called clonotypes with MiXCR, one entry per CDR3 protein. In the table there are about 86,000 distinct CDR3 sequences, around three quarters of which are singletons. RNA was extracted from bulk tissue without any cell sorting. This non-tumor lung sample came from over 3 cm beyond the tumor edge. Chemotherapy-naive patients with new lung cancer underwent thoracic surgery in China, August–late 2014. This receptor was taken from a woman aged 50 to 60 with non-small cell lung cancer. The sequencing sample was made of distant non-tumor lung tissue. V gene TRBV14 combines with J gene TRBJ2-3; 8 bases line up with TRBD2. CDR3 DNA sequence: TGTGCCAGCAGCCAAGAAAGGAGCGGGAGATTCAATTTT. As protein: CASSQERSGRFNF.